These T cell receptor beta chains were read from a single sample in a study of response to subunit inactivated influenza vaccine. TCRdb recomputed calls from the RT-PCR reads with MiXCR, one row per CDR3 protein. The sample records over 300,000 distinct CDR3 sequences, 20% to 25% being singletons. The material was PBMCs from blood, obtained 21 months after vaccination. Every receptor here comes from a man aged 45 to 70 who received an inactivated influenza vaccine. Each CDR3 is given with its conserved first and last residue. D genes are given only for firm matches. Not all rows give a size; the values are once, few, many and, for expanded clones, a class.

size	length	V	J	D	CDR3	DNA
.	14	TRBV20-1	TRBJ2-5	TRBD2	CSAIAGEGKETQYF	TGCAGTGCTATAGCGGGAGAGGGAAAGGAGACCCAGTACTTC
.	13	TRBV4-3	TRBJ1-1	.	CASSQEIRGEAFF	TGCGCCAGCAGCCAAGAAATTCGGGGGGAAGCTTTCTTT
.	17	TRBV29-1	TRBJ2-3	.	CSVEDLLGGRVGDTQYF	TGCAGCGTTGAAGATCTATTAGGGGGGCGGGTAGGAGATACGCAGTATTTT
few	15	TRBV4-3	TRBJ2-2	TRBD1	CASSQDRTGTGELFF	TGCGCCAGCAGCCAAGATCGGACAGGCACCGGGGAGCTGTTTTTT
few	17	TRBV7-2	TRBJ1-5	TRBD1	CASSLARQGAGNQPQHF	TGTGCCAGCAGCTTAGCACGACAGGGGGCGGGCAATCAGCCCCAGCATTTT
few	16	TRBV12-3/TRBV12-4	TRBJ1-1	.	CASSPSRGDLNTEAFF	TGTGCCAGCAGCCCCTCGCGGGGCGACCTGAACACTGAAGCTTTCTTT
many	12	TRBV7-9	TRBJ2-5	.	CASSPESETQYF	TGTGCCAGCAGCCCCGAGAGTGAGACCCAGTACTTC
.	17	TRBV5-1	TRBJ2-2	.	CASSLLPGGALSGELFF	TGCGCCAGCAGCCTCCTCCCCGGGGGAGCTCTCTCCGGGGAGCTGTTTTTT
.	14	TRBV4-1	TRBJ1-6	.	CASSRKGTLSPLHF	TGCGCCAGCAGCCGAAAAGGGACTCTTTCACCCCTCCACTTT
.	12	TRBV29-1	TRBJ2-5	.	CSVEPPGETQYF	TGCAGCGTTGAACCTCCAGGAGAGACCCAGTACTTC
few	17	TRBV7-3	TRBJ1-5	TRBD1	CASSLGAEQGDNQPQHF	TGTGCCAGCAGCTTAGGGGCCGAACAGGGGGACAATCAGCCCCAGCATTTT
few	14	TRBV25-1	TRBJ1-5	TRBD1	CASRETGANQPQHF	TGTGCCAGCAGGGAGACAGGGGCCAATCAGCCCCAGCATTTT
many	15	TRBV10-3	TRBJ1-3	TRBD1	CATKWTGSSGNTIYF	TGTGCCACCAAGTGGACAGGGAGCTCTGGAAACACCATATATTTT
.	15	TRBV5-1	TRBJ2-1	.	CASSLVAELYNEQFF	TGCGCCAGCAGCTTGGTAGCGGAACTCTACAATGAGCAGTTCTTC
.	11	TRBV20-1	TRBJ2-1	.	CSARENGEQFF	TGCAGTGCTAGAGAAAACGGTGAGCAGTTCTTC
.	12	TRBV5-4	TRBJ1-1	.	CASSLLSAEAFF	TGTGCCAGCAGCTTGCTCTCTGCTGAAGCTTTCTTT
few	15	TRBV20-1	TRBJ1-3	.	CSARDTTAPGNTIYF	TGCAGTGCTAGAGATACGACGGCTCCGGGAAACACCATATATTTT
.	14	TRBV5-1	TRBJ2-4	TRBD2	CASSSGTSRDIQYF	TGCGCCAGCAGCTCCGGGACTAGCAGGGATATTCAGTACTTC
few	16	TRBV24-1	TRBJ2-1	TRBD2	CATSPEELAGGDEQFF	TGTGCCACCAGTCCAGAAGAACTAGCCGGGGGGGATGAGCAGTTCTTC
.	14	TRBV4-1	TRBJ2-7	.	CASSRQPGTYEQYF	TGCGCCAGCAGCCGCCAACCGGGGACCTACGAGCAGTACTTC
.	13	TRBV11-2	TRBJ2-1	TRBD1	CASSARQGNEQFF	TGTGCCAGCAGCGCACGACAGGGGAATGAGCAGTTCTTC
few	14	TRBV25-1	TRBJ2-7	.	CASSDNSRTGGQYF	TGTGCCAGCAGTGACAATTCTCGGACCGGTGGGCAGTACTTC
few	15	TRBV7-2	TRBJ2-7	TRBD2	CASSSVAGGLREQYF	TGTGCCAGCAGCTCCGTTGCGGGGGGGCTTCGCGAGCAGTACTTC
.	17	TRBV18	TRBJ2-1	TRBD1	CASSPPMRTGSHNEQFF	TGTGCCAGCTCACCACCCATGAGGACAGGGTCCCACAATGAGCAGTTCTTC
.	15	TRBV7-2	TRBJ2-3	.	CASSRRAYPTDTQYF	TGTGCCAGCAGCCGAAGGGCTTACCCCACAGATACGCAGTATTTT
few	13	TRBV10-3	TRBJ1-2	.	CAISVYGNYGYTF	TGTGCCATCAGTGTATACGGGAACTATGGCTACACCTTC
.	15	TRBV12-3/TRBV12-4	TRBJ2-1	TRBD2	CASSLALTSGSEQFF	TGTGCCAGCAGTTTAGCGCTTACTAGCGGTAGTGAGCAGTTCTTC